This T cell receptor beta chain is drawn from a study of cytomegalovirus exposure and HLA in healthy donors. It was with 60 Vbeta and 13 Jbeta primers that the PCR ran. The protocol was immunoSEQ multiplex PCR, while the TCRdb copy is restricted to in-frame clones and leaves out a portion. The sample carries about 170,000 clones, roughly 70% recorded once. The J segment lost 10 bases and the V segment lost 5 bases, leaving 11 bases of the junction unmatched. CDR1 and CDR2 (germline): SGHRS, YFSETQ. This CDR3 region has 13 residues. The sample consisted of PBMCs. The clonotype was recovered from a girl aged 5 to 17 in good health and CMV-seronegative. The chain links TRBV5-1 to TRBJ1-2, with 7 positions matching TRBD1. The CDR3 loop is CASRPTGEGVYTF. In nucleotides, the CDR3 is TGCGCCAGCAGACCTACAGGGGAAGGGGTCTACACCTTC. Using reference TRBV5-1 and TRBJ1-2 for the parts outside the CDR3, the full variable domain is KAGVTQTPRYLIKTRGQQVTLSCSPISGHRSVSWYQQTPGQGLQFLFEYFSETQRNKGNFPGRFSGRQFSNSRSEMNVSTLELGDSALYLCASRPTGEGVYTFGSGTRLTVV.